The entry that follows covers one TCR beta chain sequence. This clonotype was found many times. Its cognate antigen has yet to be identified. Base qualities are not at hand, and no much larger clone is one base apart. The germline ends are 2 bases apart after V is trimmed by 8 bases and J by 5 bases. The CDR3 runs 9 residues from the cysteine to the phenylalanine. Of the read, only the CDR3 DNA is kept; its 27 bases are in frame from base 1. Sequences MNHNY (CDR1) and SVGAGI (CDR2) are obtained from the germline V gene (reference sequence). This record comes from a study of tumor and adjacent non-tumor tissue in lung cancer (dated by TCRdb to 2016 to 2018). For the wider study: Of the cohort, roughly 12 patients had adenocarcinoma, 2 had squamous cell carcinoma and 1 had small cell lung cancer. The approximately 15 patients were aged roughly 30 to 85 years, included around 10 men and 5 women, and had TNM stage I to III disease. Sequencing generated a total of some 130 million productive TCRbeta reads, averaging roughly 4.4 million reads per sample. Using bulk TCRbeta repertoires from approximately 15 lung cancer patients, the study set lung tumor tissue side by side with matched distant non-tumor lung tissue. TCRbeta CDR3 sequencing was performed on 25 to 30 paired specimens, with one tumor sample and one normal lung sample collected per patient.

RNA was extracted from bulk unsorted tissue and checked for quality with a NanoDrop ND-1000 and an Agilent 2100. The donors were newly diagnosed lung cancer patients admitted for thoracic surgery in China from August to November 2014 who had not received prior chemotherapy. Patients with previous radiotherapy or chemotherapy, or with another concurrent cancer, were excluded from the study. Surgical tissue pieces of about 1-2.1 cm3 were preserved in RNAlater solution and were kept at -80 degrees C until use. Study-level results and caveats: Because peripheral blood was not sequenced, blood TCRbeta repertoires in the lung cancer patients of the study were not examined. The methods do not name the sequencing platform or mention unique molecular identifiers. Significantly higher TCR diversity was found in younger patients, and higher tumor TCR diversity was associated with shorter overall and disease-free survival. Tumor tissue showed significantly greater TCR diversity (inverse Simpson) than normal lung tissue (around 450 vs 150, P = 0.0075, Mann-Whitney U test). In normal lung, the top 100 clones accounted for a significantly larger cumulative share of the repertoire than in tumor tissue. With only roughly 14 patients in the cohort, the authors noted that larger samples and more detailed clinical data are needed.

The library was produced with multiplex PCR. Sequenced on an Illumina HiSeq 2500. Following protocols modified from ARM-PCR, the researchers constructed TCRbeta libraries through three rounds of nested PCR with primers (Table S4). PCR products of 200-500 bp were gel-excised and purified with the QIAquick gel extraction kit before sequencing. The authors processed their data as follows. Reads were cleaned using Trimmomatic, were merged into complete CDR3 sequences using FLASH, and were assigned to V(D)J germline segments using MiTCR. VDJtools was used to compute clonal diversity as the inverse Simpson's index. Productive reads were defined as in-frame sequences without a premature stop codon. TCRdb ran its own pipeline on the public reads, namely fastp trimming at Q25 and MiXCR clone calling, and kept in-frame beta chains. Each record represents a unique CDR3 protein, reported with the most common genes and DNA among its rows. In this record, the V and J calls reflect TCRdb's handling and not the investigators' own analysis. The sample table records tens of thousands of distinct CDR3 sequences; under 85% of these occur just once. The ten largest clones represent about an eighth of the sample.

The sample was lung tumor tissue. The sequence derives from a woman in her forties or fifties with non-small cell lung cancer. In this chain, TRBV6-6 is recombined with TRBJ2-3; there is no confident call for the D gene. Read as DNA, the sequence is TGTGCCAGCGGAGATACGCAGTATTTT. Translated, it reads CASGDTQYF.